This is a list of T cell receptor beta chains from one sample in a study of vaccination and CD4 T cells after COVID-19. TCRdb used MiXCR to reprocess the PCR reads, holding one entry per CDR3 protein. The repertoire holds around 19,000 distinct CDR3 sequences, with under 65% as singletons. No antigen has been identified for these receptors. The sequenced sample was CD4+ T cells from blood, cultured in vitro, obtained after SARS-CoV-2 vaccination. These receptors came from a human donor who had recovered from COVID-19. Each CDR3 is given with its conserved first and last residue. The D gene is left open where the match is weak. Size is omitted from some rows. Given values are once, few, many or a class for expanded clones.

.	.	TRBV30	TRBJ1-1	TGTGCCTGGGACCAGGGCGGAACTGAAGCTTTCTTT	CAWDQGGTEAFF
.	few	TRBV19	TRBJ1-5	TGTGCCAGTAGTGACTTCGCCGAGCAGCCCCAGCATTTT	CASSDFAEQPQHF
.	.	TRBV6-2/TRBV6-3	TRBJ2-7	TGTGCCAGCACAGGCAGGGAGGTCCAAGACGAGCAGTACTTC	CASTGREVQDEQYF
.	.	TRBV7-9	TRBJ2-7	TGTGCCAGCAGCTCTGTGAGGGCGTACGAGCAGTACTTC	CASSSVRAYEQYF
.	few	TRBV6-2/TRBV6-3	TRBJ1-5	TGTGCCAGCAGTTACTCTAGCAATCAGCCCCAGCATTTT	CASSYSSNQPQHF
.	.	TRBV2	TRBJ1-1	TGTGCCAGCAGGACCGGGAGCCTCACTGAAGCTTTCTTT	CASRTGSLTEAFF
.	.	TRBV6-4	TRBJ2-5	TGTGCCAGCAGTGACCTTTACCAAGAGACCCAGTACTTC	CASSDLYQETQYF
.	.	TRBV10-2	TRBJ1-2	TGCGCCAGCAGTTCGGGGACCCGCAGGTCGTACTATGGCTACACCTTC	CASSSGTRRSYYGYTF
TRBD2	.	TRBV7-2	TRBJ2-3	TGTGCCAGCAGCTTAGACGGGGGGAATACAGATACGCAGTATTTT	CASSLDGGNTDTQYF
TRBD1	.	TRBV6-5	TRBJ2-7	TGTGCCAGCAGTTACCGGGACAGGGGAGGATACGAGCAGTACTTC	CASSYRDRGGYEQYF
.	few	TRBV7-2	TRBJ2-5	TGTGCCAGCAGCCGATACTCAGAGACCCAGTACTTC	CASSRYSETQYF
TRBD2	.	TRBV4-2	TRBJ2-1	TGTGCCAGCAGCCAGATAGGGATCGGACTAGCGGGGGGGCGGCATGAGCAGTTCTTC	CASSQIGIGLAGGRHEQFF
TRBD2	.	TRBV20-1	TRBJ2-1	TGCAGTGCCCCCATTTTTCGGGGGGGAGATTACAATGAGCAGTTCTTC	CSAPIFRGGDYNEQFF
.	.	TRBV30	TRBJ1-5	TGTGCCTGGACAGCCAGGGAGTACAATCAGCCCCAGCATTTT	CAWTAREYNQPQHF